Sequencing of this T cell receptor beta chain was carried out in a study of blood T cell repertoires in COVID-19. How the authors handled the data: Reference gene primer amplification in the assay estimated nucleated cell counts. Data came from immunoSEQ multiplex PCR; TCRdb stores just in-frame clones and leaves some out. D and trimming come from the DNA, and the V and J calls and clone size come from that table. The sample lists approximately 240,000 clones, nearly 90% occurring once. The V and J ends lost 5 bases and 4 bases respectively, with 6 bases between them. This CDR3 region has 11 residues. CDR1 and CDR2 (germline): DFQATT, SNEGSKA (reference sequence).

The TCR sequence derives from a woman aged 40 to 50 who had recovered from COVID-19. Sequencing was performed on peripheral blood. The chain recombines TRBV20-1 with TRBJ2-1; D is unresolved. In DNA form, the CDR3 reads TGCAGTGCTTCTGAGTACAATGAGCAGTTCTTC. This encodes CSASEYNEQFF.